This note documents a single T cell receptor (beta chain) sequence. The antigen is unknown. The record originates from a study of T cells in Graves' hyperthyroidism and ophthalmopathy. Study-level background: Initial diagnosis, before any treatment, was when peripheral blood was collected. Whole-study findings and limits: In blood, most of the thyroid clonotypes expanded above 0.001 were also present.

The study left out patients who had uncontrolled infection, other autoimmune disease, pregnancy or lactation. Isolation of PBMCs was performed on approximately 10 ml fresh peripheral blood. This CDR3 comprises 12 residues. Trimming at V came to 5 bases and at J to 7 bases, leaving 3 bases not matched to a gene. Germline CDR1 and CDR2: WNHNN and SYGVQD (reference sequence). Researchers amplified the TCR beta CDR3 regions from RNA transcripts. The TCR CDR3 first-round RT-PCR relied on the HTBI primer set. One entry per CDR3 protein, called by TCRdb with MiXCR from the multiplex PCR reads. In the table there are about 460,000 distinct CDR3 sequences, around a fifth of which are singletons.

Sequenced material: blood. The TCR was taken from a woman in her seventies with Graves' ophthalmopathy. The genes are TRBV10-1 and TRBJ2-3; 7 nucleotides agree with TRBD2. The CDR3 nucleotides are TGCGCCAGCAGTAGCGGGAAAAATACGCAGTATTTT. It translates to CASSSGKNTQYF.